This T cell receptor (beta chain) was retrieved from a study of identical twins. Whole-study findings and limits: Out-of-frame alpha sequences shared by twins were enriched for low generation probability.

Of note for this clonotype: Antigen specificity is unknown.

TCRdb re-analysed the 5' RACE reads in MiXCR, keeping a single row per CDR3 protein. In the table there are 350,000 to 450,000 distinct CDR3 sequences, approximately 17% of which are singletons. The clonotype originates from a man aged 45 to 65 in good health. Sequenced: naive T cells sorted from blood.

CDR3 nucleotide sequence: TGCGCCAGCAGCTTAGGCACAGGGTTCTCCTACGAGCAGTACTTC. It specifies CASSLGTGFSYEQYF. The chain has TRBV5-1 and TRBJ2-7; tentative D call: TRBD1 (6 bases). The CDR3 consists of 15 residues. Per germline, CDR1 SGHRS and CDR2 YFSETQ. V lost 2 bases to trimming and J lost 0 bases, with 12 bases between them.